This T cell receptor beta chain was obtained from a study of CD8 T cells in Susac syndrome. Reverse transcription of roughly 0.45 to 1 ug RNA used random hexamers. TCRdb re-called the immunoSEQ multiplex PCR reads through MiXCR, storing one row per CDR3 protein. The sample has a few hundred thousand distinct CDR3 sequences, 95% seen once; the top ten hold 0.08% to 0.095%. The clonotype was recovered from a human donor with multiple sclerosis. Sequencing was done on a sample of CD4+ T cells from PBMCs.

The CDR3 loop is CSARTSAGAQYF. DNA of the CDR3: TGCAGTGCTCGGACTAGCGCCGGGGCCCAGTACTTC. V is TRBV20-1 and J is TRBJ2-5; 9 nucleotides agree with TRBD2. Germline loops: CDR1 DFQATT, CDR2 SNEGSKA (reference sequence). V lost 5 bases to trimming and J lost 9 bases; unmatched junction nucleotides: 7. This CDR3 region has 12 residues.